This record covers a single T cell receptor (beta chain). The record originates from a study of cytomegalovirus exposure and HLA in healthy donors. Unmatched junction bases numbered 4, after V lost 8 bases and J lost 2 bases. Germline values: CDR1 MNHNY, CDR2 SVGAGI (reference sequence). CDR3 length: 14 residues. With 60 Vbeta and 13 Jbeta primers, the PCR was carried out. Assay: immunoSEQ multiplex PCR; the TCRdb copy retains only in-frame clones and omits some. The profile shows over 100,000 clones, just under 70% of them singletons. The J gene is TRBJ1-5, the V gene TRBV6-6; 9 bases are a match to TRBD1. This TCR derives from a woman between 70 and 85 years old in good health and CMV-seropositive. The sequenced sample consisted of PBMCs. CDR3 in DNA: TGTGCCAGCGGGACAGGGATGCGCAATCAGCCCCAGCATTTT. It specifies CASGTGMRNQPQHF.